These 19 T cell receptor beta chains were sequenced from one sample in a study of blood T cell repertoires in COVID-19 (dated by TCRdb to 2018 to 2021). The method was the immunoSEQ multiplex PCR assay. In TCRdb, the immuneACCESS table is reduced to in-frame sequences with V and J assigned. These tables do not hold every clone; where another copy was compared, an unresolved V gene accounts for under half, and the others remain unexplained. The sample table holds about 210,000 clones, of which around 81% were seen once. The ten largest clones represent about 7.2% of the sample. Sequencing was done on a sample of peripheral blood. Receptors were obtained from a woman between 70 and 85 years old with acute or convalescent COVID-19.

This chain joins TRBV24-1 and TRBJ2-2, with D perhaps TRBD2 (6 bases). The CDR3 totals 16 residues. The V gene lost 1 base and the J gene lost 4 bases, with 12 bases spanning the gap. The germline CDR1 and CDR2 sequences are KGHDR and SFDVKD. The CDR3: CATSDFGDGGTGELFF. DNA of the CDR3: TGTGCCACCAGTGATTTTGGGGACGGGGGCACCGGGGAGCTGTTTTTT.

CDR3 DNA: TGTGCCAGCAGCCACGACTTAACCGGGGATGAGCAGTTCTTC. It specifies CASSHDLTGDEQFF. The J gene is TRBJ2-1, the V gene TRBV6-5; the D gene is possibly TRBD2 (5 bases). Trimming removed 6 bases at V and 8 bases at J, with 17 bases between. Germline lookup yields CDR1 MNHEY and CDR2 SVGAGI. The CDR3 totals 14 residues.

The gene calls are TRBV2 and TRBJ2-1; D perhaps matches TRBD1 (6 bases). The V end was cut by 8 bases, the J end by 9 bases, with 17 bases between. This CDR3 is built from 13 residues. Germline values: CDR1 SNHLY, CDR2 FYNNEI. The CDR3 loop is CASSQTQGSEQFF. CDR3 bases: TGTGCCAGCTCCCAAACCCAGGGGTCTGAGCAGTTCTTC. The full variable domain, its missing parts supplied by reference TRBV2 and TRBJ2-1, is EPEVTQTPSHQVTQMGQEVILRCVPISNHLYFYWYRQILGQKVEFLVSFYNNEISEKSEIFDDQFSVERPDGSNFTLKIRSTKLEDSAMYFCASSQTQGSEQFFGPGTRLTVL.

CDR3 protein: CASSYSSTGNYGYTF. CDR3 DNA sequence: TGTGCCAGCAGTTACTCCTCCACAGGGAACTATGGCTACACCTTC. The rearrangement uses TRBV6-2 or TRBV6-3 and TRBJ1-2; D is perhaps TRBD1 (6 bases). Germline CDR1 MNHEY, CDR2 SVGEGT. There are 15 residues in the CDR3. The V end lost 0 bases, the J end lost 2 bases, and 10 bases lay between the germline ends.

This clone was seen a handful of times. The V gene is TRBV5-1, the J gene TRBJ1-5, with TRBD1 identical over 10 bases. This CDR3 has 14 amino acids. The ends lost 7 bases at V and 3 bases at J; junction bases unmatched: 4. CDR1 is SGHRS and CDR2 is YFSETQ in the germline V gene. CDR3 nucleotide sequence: TGCGCCAGCGGGACAGGGGAGAACAATCAGCCCCAGCATTTT. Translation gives CASGTGENNQPQHF.

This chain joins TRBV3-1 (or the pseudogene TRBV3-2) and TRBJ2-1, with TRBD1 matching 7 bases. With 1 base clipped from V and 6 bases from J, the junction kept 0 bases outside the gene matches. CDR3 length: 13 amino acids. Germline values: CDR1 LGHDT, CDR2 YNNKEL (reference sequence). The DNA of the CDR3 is TGTGCCAGCAGCCAAGGGACAGGCAATGAGCAGTTCTTC. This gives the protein CASSQGTGNEQFF.

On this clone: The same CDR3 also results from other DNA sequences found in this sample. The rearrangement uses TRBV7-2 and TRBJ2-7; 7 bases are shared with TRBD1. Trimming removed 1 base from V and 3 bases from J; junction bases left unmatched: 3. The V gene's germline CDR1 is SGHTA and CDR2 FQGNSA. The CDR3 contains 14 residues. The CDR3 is CASSLGGQSYEQYF. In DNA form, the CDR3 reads TGTGCCAGCAGCTTAGGGGGACAGAGCTACGAGCAGTACTTC. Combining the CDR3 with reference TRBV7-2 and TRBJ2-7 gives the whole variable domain GAGVSQSPSNKVTEKGKDVELRCDPISGHTALYWYRQSLGQGLEFLIYFQGNSAPDKSGLPSDRFSAERTGGSVSTLTIQRTQQEDSAVYLCASSLGGQSYEQYFGPGTRLTVT.

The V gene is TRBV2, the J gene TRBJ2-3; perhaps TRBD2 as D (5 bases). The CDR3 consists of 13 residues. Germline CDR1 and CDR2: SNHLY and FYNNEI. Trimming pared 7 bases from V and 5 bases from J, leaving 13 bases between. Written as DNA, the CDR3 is TGTGCCAGCATGGTAAGAGGGAAAGATACGCAGTATTTT. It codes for CASMVRGKDTQYF.

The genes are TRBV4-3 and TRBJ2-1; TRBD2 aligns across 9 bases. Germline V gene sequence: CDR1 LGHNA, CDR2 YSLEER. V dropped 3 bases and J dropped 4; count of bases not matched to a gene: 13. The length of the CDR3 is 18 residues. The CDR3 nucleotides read TGCGCCAGCAGCCAGTCGGCGGGGGGGCAATGGGGATACAATGAGCAGTTCTTC. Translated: CASSQSAGGQWGYNEQFF.

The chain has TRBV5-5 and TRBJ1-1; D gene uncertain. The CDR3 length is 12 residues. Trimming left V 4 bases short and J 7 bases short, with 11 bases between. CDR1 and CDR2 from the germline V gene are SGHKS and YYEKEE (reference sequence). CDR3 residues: CASSPRRSEAFF. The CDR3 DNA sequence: TGTGCCAGCAGCCCCAGACGGAGTGAAGCTTTCTTT.

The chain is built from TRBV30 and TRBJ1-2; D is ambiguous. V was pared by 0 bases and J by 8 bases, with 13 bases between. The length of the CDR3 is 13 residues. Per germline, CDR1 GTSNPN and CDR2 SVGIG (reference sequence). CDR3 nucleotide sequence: TGTGCCTGGAGTGTAGCCCGACTTGGGGGCTACACCTTC. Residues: CAWSVARLGGYTF. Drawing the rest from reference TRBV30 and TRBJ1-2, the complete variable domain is SQTIHQWPATLVQPVGSPLSLECTVEGTSNPNLYWYRQAAGRGLQLLFYSVGIGQISSEVPQNLSASRPQDRQFILSSKKLLLSDSGFYLCAWSVARLGGYTFGSGTRLTVV.

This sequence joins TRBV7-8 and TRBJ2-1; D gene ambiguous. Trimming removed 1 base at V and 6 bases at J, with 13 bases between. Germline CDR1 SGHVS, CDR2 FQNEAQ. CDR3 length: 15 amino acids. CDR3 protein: CASSLEKLTGNEQFF. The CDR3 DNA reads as TGTGCCAGCAGCTTAGAGAAGTTAACGGGCAATGAGCAGTTCTTC.

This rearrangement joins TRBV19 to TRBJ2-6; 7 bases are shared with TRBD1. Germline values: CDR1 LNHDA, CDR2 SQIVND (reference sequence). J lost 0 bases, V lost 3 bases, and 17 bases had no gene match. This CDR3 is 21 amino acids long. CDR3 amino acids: CASSIWIYTRDSTSGANVLTF. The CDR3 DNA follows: TGTGCCAGTAGTATTTGGATTTACACCCGGGACAGTACCTCTGGGGCCAACGTCCTGACTTTC.

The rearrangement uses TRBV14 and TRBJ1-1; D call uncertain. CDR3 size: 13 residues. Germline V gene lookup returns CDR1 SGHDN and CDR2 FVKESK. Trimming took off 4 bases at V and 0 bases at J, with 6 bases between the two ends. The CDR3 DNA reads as TGTGCCAGCAGCCTTTCCGTGAACACTGAAGCTTTCTTT. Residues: CASSLSVNTEAFF.

The CDR3: CAWSVGGQGNQPQHF. The DNA for the CDR3 is TGTGCCTGGAGTGTGGGAGGACAGGGCAATCAGCCCCAGCATTTT. The chain is built from TRBV30 and TRBJ1-5, with 7 bases that match TRBD1. With 0 bases clipped from V and 2 bases from J, the junction kept 4 bases outside the gene matches. The CDR3 extends over 15 amino acids. In germline, CDR1 is GTSNPN, CDR2 SVGIG (reference sequence). Supplemented by reference TRBV30 and TRBJ1-5, the full variable domain reads SQTIHQWPATLVQPVGSPLSLECTVEGTSNPNLYWYRQAAGRGLQLLFYSVGIGQISSEVPQNLSASRPQDRQFILSSKKLLLSDSGFYLCAWSVGGQGNQPQHFGDGTRLSIL.

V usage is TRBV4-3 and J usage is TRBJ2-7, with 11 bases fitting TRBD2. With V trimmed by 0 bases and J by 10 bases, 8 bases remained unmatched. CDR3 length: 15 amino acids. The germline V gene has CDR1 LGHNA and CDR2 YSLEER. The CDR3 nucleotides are TGCGCCAGCAGCCAAGATCTGGGTAGCGGGGGGGCACAGTACTTC. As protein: CASSQDLGSGGAQYF.

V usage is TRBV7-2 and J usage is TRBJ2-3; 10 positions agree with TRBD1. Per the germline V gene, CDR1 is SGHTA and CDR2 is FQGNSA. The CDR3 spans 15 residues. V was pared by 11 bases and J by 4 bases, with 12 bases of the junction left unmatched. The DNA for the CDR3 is TGTGCCTCTAGGCGGGACAGGGGATTTTCAGATACGCAGTATTTT. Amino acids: CASRRDRGFSDTQYF.

For the CDR3, the DNA is TGCAGCGCCCTCGAGGGGGCGAACACTGAAGCTTTCTTT. It translates to CSALEGANTEAFF. The chain couples TRBV29-1 to TRBJ1-1; 7 bases are shared with TRBD1. Germline loops: CDR1 SQVTM, CDR2 ANQGSEA. The CDR3 runs 13 residues. With 7 bases clipped from V and 1 base from J, the junction kept 6 bases outside the gene matches.

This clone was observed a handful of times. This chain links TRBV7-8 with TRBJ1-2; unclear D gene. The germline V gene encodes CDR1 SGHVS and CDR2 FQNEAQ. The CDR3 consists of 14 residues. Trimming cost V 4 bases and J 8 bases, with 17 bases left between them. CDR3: CASSSPWGVGGYTF. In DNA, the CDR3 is TGTGCCAGCAGCTCCCCATGGGGAGTAGGGGGCTACACCTTC.